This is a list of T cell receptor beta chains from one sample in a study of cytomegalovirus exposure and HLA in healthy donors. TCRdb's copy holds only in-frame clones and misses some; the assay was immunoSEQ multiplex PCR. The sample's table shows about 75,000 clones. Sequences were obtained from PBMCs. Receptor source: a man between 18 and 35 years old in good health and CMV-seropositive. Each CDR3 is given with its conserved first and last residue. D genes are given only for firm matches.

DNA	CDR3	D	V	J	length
TGTGCCATAACCCAGACAGGTGACACCGGGGAGCTGTTTTTT	CAITQTGDTGELFF	NA	TRBV10-3	TRBJ2-2	14
TGCAGCGTTGAAGATCGGCTAGCGGACAATGAGCAGTTCTTC	CSVEDRLADNEQFF	TRBD2	TRBV29-1	TRBJ2-1	14
TGTGCCAGTAGCGCGGACAGGGGTGGGGATCAGCCCCAGCATTTT	CASSADRGGDQPQHF	TRBD1	TRBV19	TRBJ1-5	15
TGTGCCAGCAGTGAAGCTTTCCGGGACATTGATCAGCCCCAGCATTTT	CASSEAFRDIDQPQHF	NA	TRBV6-1	TRBJ1-5	16
TGCGCCAGCAGCTTGGGTGGGACAGGGGGCCTGTACGAGCAGTACTTC	CASSLGGTGGLYEQYF	TRBD1	TRBV5-1	TRBJ2-7	16
TGTGCCAGTAGCGGATACCAAGAGACCCAGTACTTC	CASSGYQETQYF	NA	TRBV27	TRBJ2-5	12
TGTGCCAGCAGTTTGGCAGGGGGCACAGATACGCAGTATTTT	CASSLAGGTDTQYF	NA	TRBV28	TRBJ2-3	14
TGTGCCACCAGCGACCACCGGGACAGTACTGGAAACACCATATATTTT	CATSDHRDSTGNTIYF	TRBD1	TRBV15	TRBJ1-3	16
TGTGCCAGCAGTTCCTACCACAGGGGCTCTGAAGCTTTCTTT	CASSSYHRGSEAFF	TRBD1	TRBV6-5	TRBJ1-1	14
TGCGCCAGCAGCCAAGACTTATTCTACGAGCAGTACTTC	CASSQDLFYEQYF	NA	TRBV4-1	TRBJ2-7	13
TGTGCCAGCACGTCGGGTTCACCCCTCCACTTT	CASTSGSPLHF	NA	TRBV6-1	TRBJ1-6	11
TGTGCCATCAGATTTCACAGCTCCTACGAGCAGTACTTC	CAIRFHSSYEQYF	NA	TRBV10-3	TRBJ2-7	13
TGTGCCAGCAGCTTAGGTGGGACTGAGTACGAGCAGTACTTC	CASSLGGTEYEQYF	NA	TRBV11-2	TRBJ2-7	14
TGTGCCAGCAGCGGACCGAGGGACAGCTCCTACGAGCAGTACTTC	CASSGPRDSSYEQYF	TRBD1	TRBV28	TRBJ2-7	15
TGTGCCAGCAGCCAAGGGGCGGGAGCCTACAATGAGCAGTTCTTC	CASSQGAGAYNEQFF	TRBD2	TRBV14	TRBJ2-1	15
TGTGCCAGTAGTGAAAGACAGGGTCAGCCCCAGCATTTT	CASSERQGQPQHF	TRBD1	TRBV19	TRBJ1-5	13
TGTGCCAGCAGCTCTGGGACAGTCTATGGCTACACCTTC	CASSSGTVYGYTF	TRBD1	TRBV5-5	TRBJ1-2	13
TGTGCCAGCAGCTACCCGGGGGGGTACAATGAGCAGTTCTTC	CASSYPGGYNEQFF	TRBD2	TRBV5-5	TRBJ2-1	14
TGTGCCAGCAGCACCCACCCGGTGAGGGCCGAAGAGACCCAGTACTTC	CASSTHPVRAEETQYF	NA	TRBV7-9	TRBJ2-5	16
TGTGCCAGCAGTGACGAATTGACTAGTACAGATACGCAGTATTTT	CASSDELTSTDTQYF	NA	TRBV6-4	TRBJ2-3	15
TGTGCCAGCTCACCACGGCCGTTGACAGCACCAATGAACACTGAAGCTTTCTTT	CASSPRPLTAPMNTEAFF	NA	TRBV18	TRBJ1-1	18
TGTGCCAGCACCGTGGACAGGGCCAACTATGGCTACACCTTC	CASTVDRANYGYTF	TRBD1	TRBV6-5	TRBJ1-2	14
TGTGCCAGCAGCCCGAGAGGGACTAGCGGGGGGGCCCTCGAGCAGTACTTC	CASSPRGTSGGALEQYF	TRBD2	TRBV9	TRBJ2-7	17
TGTGCCAGCACCTCACCGGGACTAGCGGGGAATACGCAGTATTTT	CASTSPGLAGNTQYF	TRBD2	TRBV27	TRBJ2-3	15
TGCAGTGCCAAAAACGTGGGCCGTTGGTACTTC	CSAKNVGRWYF	NA	TRBV20-1	TRBJ2-7	11
TGCGCCAGCAGCTTGGGACAGGGTAGCGGGGAGCTGTTTTTT	CASSLGQGSGELFF	TRBD1	TRBV5-1	TRBJ2-2	14
TGTGCCAGCAGCGTTGGGTCCGTGGGCTCTGGTACCGGGGAGCTGTTTTTT	CASSVGSVGSGTGELFF	NA	TRBV9	TRBJ2-2	17
TGTGCCAGCAGTCACATACGGGACAGGGCGGCAGATACGCAGTATTTT	CASSHIRDRAADTQYF	TRBD1	TRBV28	TRBJ2-3	16
TGTGCGGTCGGTCAAACCTATACTAGCGGGGCCCGCACAGATACGCAGTATTTT	CAVGQTYTSGARTDTQYF	TRBD2	TRBV10-3	TRBJ2-3	18
TGTGCCAGCACGGCCCAAGGGGCGAACACTGAAGCTTTCTTT	CASTAQGANTEAFF	NA	TRBV28	TRBJ1-1	14
TGCGCCAGCAGCCGCAACCAGGGGGCCCGGTCTGGGGCCAACGTCCTGACTTTC	CASSRNQGARSGANVLTF	TRBD1	TRBV4-1	TRBJ2-6	18
TGTGCCAGCAGGTACAGGGAGAAACACACTGAAGCTTTCTTT	CASRYREKHTEAFF	NA	TRBV7-2	TRBJ1-1	14
TGTGCCAGCAGTTACAAGGGCGGGAGCACCGGGGAGCTGTTTTTT	CASSYKGGSTGELFF	TRBD2	TRBV6-5	TRBJ2-2	15
TGTGCCAGCAGCACCTTGACAGGGGGTGAAGCTTTCTTT	CASSTLTGGEAFF	TRBD1	TRBV7-9	TRBJ1-1	13
TGCGCCAGCAGCTTTTCTACGGGTGAAAAACTGTTTTTT	CASSFSTGEKLFF	NA	TRBV5-1	TRBJ1-4	13
TGTGCCAGCAGTTCTCAGGGGTCTCGAGGCTACACCTTC	CASSSQGSRGYTF	NA	TRBV28	TRBJ1-2	13
TGTGCCAGCAACTTTCTAGCGGGCCTTTACAATGAGCAGTTCTTC	CASNFLAGLYNEQFF	TRBD2	TRBV2	TRBJ2-1	15
TGTGCCAGCAGTTTACCTAGCGGGAGCTCCTACAATGAGCAGTTCTTC	CASSLPSGSSYNEQFF	TRBD2	TRBV27	TRBJ2-1	16
TGTGCCAGCAGCCCAACCCGGTCTGGAAACACCATATATTTT	CASSPTRSGNTIYF	NA	TRBV7-8	TRBJ1-3	14
TGTGCCAGCAGCTTACCAGGGGTAGCCTATGGCTACACCTTC	CASSLPGVAYGYTF	NA	TRBV7-9	TRBJ1-2	14
TGTGCCAGTAGTATAGGGGCGGCGGGCACCGGGGAGCTGTTTTTT	CASSIGAAGTGELFF	NA	TRBV19	TRBJ2-2	15
TGTGCCAGCAGCCTTAAGACAGGAGTAACGAACACCGGGGAGCTGTTTTTT	CASSLKTGVTNTGELFF	NA	TRBV9	TRBJ2-2	17
TGTGCCAGCAGCTTAACCGGGTCTGAAGCTTTCTTT	CASSLTGSEAFF	NA	TRBV13	TRBJ1-1	12
TGTGCCAGCAGCTCATACCGGGACAGAGCCTACGAGCAGTACTTC	CASSSYRDRAYEQYF	TRBD1	TRBV14	TRBJ2-7	15
TGTGCCAGCAGCTTAGTCCCGACAGGGGGGACAGCAGATACGCAGTATTTT	CASSLVPTGGTADTQYF	TRBD1	TRBV7-8	TRBJ2-3	17
TGTGCCAGCAGCCAAAACGCGGGACCGAACACCGGGGAGCTGTTTTTT	CASSQNAGPNTGELFF	NA	TRBV4-2	TRBJ2-2	16
TGTGCCATCAGTGAGGGGCAGGTCATTTCTAGCGAGACCCAGTACTTC	CAISEGQVISSETQYF	NA	TRBV10-3	TRBJ2-5	16
TGTGCCAGCAGTGAATTGCTTAGGGAGACAGGCCTAGAGTTT	CASSELLRETGLEF	NA	TRBV6-1	TRBJ1-4	14
TGTGCCATCAGTGAGTCGGGGGCTCCACGGGGCGAGCAGTACTTC	CAISESGAPRGEQYF	NA	TRBV10-3	TRBJ2-7	15
TGTGCCTGGAGTCCCGGGTTCATGAACACTGAAGCTTTCTTT	CAWSPGFMNTEAFF	NA	TRBV30	TRBJ1-1	14
TGTGCCAGCAGTTTAATTGTATACACTGAAGCTTTCTTT	CASSLIVYTEAFF	NA	TRBV28	TRBJ1-1	13
TGTGCCAGCAGTTTATGGGAGGGAGGGAATGAGCAGTTCTTC	CASSLWEGGNEQFF	TRBD2	TRBV28	TRBJ2-1	14
TGTGCCAGCAGTTTGAGGCGGGACTCCTATAATTCACCCCTCCACTTT	CASSLRRDSYNSPLHF	NA	TRBV28	TRBJ1-6	16
TGTGCCAGCATCCCGGACCGGGGGAGCTGGTACGAGCAGTACTTC	CASIPDRGSWYEQYF	NA	TRBV28	TRBJ2-7	15
TGTGCCAGCAGTCTCAACAGGGGGATATACGAGCAGTACTTC	CASSLNRGIYEQYF	TRBD1	TRBV28	TRBJ2-7	14
TGTGCCAGCAGCCCGAGTTTCCACGAGCAGTACTTC	CASSPSFHEQYF	NA	TRBV6-5	TRBJ2-7	12
TGTGCCAGCACTGGGCCGAACACTGAAGCTTTCTTT	CASTGPNTEAFF	NA	TRBV6-5	TRBJ1-1	12
TGTGCCAGCAGCCAATCCCGTCCCGGAGAGACCCAGTACTTC	CASSQSRPGETQYF	NA	TRBV7-2	TRBJ2-5	14
TGTGCCAGCAGCTTAGCCGAGTTAAGAGGAGAGCAGTACTTC	CASSLAELRGEQYF	NA	TRBV7-8	TRBJ2-7	14
TGTGCCATCAGTGAGTCGAGTAGGGGGCGCGGCGAGCAGTACTTC	CAISESSRGRGEQYF	TRBD1	TRBV10-3	TRBJ2-7	15